This TCR beta chain appears in the sequencing data of a study of T-cell memory formation after mild COVID-19. Study summary: Largely, TCR clusters stayed within a single donor.

The 5'RACE method, run with constant-segment primers, produced TCR alpha and TCR beta cDNA libraries (carrying sample barcodes and UMIs). Each CDR3 protein is one row after TCRdb ran MiXCR on the 5' RACE reads. The sample holds around 83,000 distinct CDR3 sequences, about 23% seen once. This clonotype was counted between two and nine times. What it binds is unknown. Study outcomes and limitations: CD4+ contracting clones were found mainly in CM and EM, and CD8+ ones in EMRA.

Germline-derived CDR1 and CDR2 are GTSNPN and SVGIG (reference sequence). The CDR3 loop spans 15 amino acids. V dropped 0 bases and J dropped 0 bases, with 9 bases sitting between them. The receptor was derived from a young man who had mild COVID-19 (a few samples of this study predate the infection). Cell type and time point are not known. Sequenced: PBMCs or a T cell subset sorted from them (not recorded which). The rearrangement joins TRBV30 to TRBJ2-1; a possible D gene is TRBD2 (5 bases). The CDR3 is CAWSVERSSYNEQFF. CDR3 coding DNA: TGTGCCTGGAGTGTTGAGCGGAGCTCCTACAATGAGCAGTTCTTC.